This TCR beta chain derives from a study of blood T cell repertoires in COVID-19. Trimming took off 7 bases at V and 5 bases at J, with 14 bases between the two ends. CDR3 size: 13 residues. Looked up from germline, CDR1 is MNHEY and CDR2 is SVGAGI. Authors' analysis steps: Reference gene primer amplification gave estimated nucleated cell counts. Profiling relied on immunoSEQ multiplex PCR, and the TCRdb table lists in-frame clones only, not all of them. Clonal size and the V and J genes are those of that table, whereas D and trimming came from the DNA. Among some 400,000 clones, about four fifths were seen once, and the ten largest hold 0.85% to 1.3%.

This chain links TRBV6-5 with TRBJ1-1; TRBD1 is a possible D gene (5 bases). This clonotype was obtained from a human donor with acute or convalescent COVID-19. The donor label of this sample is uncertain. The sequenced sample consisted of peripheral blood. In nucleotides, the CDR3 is TGTGCCAGCAAAATAGCCAGGGTTACTGAAGCTTTCTTT. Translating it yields CASKIARVTEAFF.